The 32 T cell receptor beta chains below all came from one sample that was sequenced in a study of CXCR3-negative and CXCR3-positive naive CD8 T cells. UMI-tagged TRB cDNA libraries were built via 5' RACE. After re-calling the 5' RACE reads, TCRdb lists one entry per CDR3 protein, DNA absent. The repertoire table contains approximately 83,000 distinct CDR3 sequences. The sequencing input was naive CXCR3- CD8+ T cells from blood. Sample subset: CD45RO-CCR7+CD27+CD95- naive CD8+ T cells lacking CXCR3 (TNR3-). The receptors come from a human donor in good health. Some clones in this sample may be carry-over from other donors' samples.

This clonotype ranks as medium-sized in terms of frequency. The chain couples TRBV6-5 to TRBJ2-1; the D gene TCRdb calls, TRBD1, cannot be checked with no DNA. The CDR3 is 17 amino acids. The germline gives CDR1 MNHEY, CDR2 SVGAGI. The CDR3 region is CASSYSMGQGDLVEQFF.

This CDR3 is CASSPITQETQYF. V usage is TRBV7-6 and J usage is TRBJ2-5. The CDR3 has 13 amino acids. The germline V gene encodes CDR1 SGHVS and CDR2 FNYEAQ.

Here the CDR3 reads CASSLTADLTYNSPLHF. The genes are TRBV5-6 and TRBJ1-6. The germline V gene encodes CDR1 SGHDT and CDR2 YYEEEE. CDR3 size: 17 residues.

This chain links TRBV19 with TRBJ2-7; the TCRdb call, TRBD1, lacks DNA for checking. The CDR3 has 13 residues. The germline gives CDR1 LNHDA, CDR2 SQIVND (reference sequence). This CDR3 is CATRGTNSYEQYF.

The chain is built from TRBV27 and TRBJ2-5; TCRdb lists TRBD2, though no DNA is available to test this call. This CDR3 contains 16 residues. Germline values: CDR1 MNHEY, CDR2 SMNVEV (reference sequence). The CDR3 loop reads CASSQDSLAGLETQYF.

The gene calls are TRBV25-1 and TRBJ1-1. This CDR3 is 16 amino acids long. Germline assignment: CDR1 MGHDK and CDR2 SYGVNS. The CDR3 loop is CASSEYPVDTNTEAFF.

The CDR3: CSVAGWGGELFF. The rearrangement joins TRBV29-1 to TRBJ2-2. Germline CDR1 reads SQVTM; CDR2 reads ANQGSEA. The length of the CDR3 is 12 residues.

The chain has TRBV29-1 and TRBJ2-1. Germline V gives CDR1 SQVTM, CDR2 ANQGSEA. This CDR3 has 14 residues. The chain's CDR3 is CSVGGGRAYNEQFF.

The V and J genes are TRBV6-2 or TRBV6-3 and TRBJ2-1. The CDR3 runs 12 residues. Germline lookup yields CDR1 MNHEY and CDR2 SVGEGT. The CDR3 sequence: CASSLLVDEQFF.

The rearrangement links TRBV29-1 to TRBJ2-1; the D call of TRBD2 rests on TCRdb alone, since no DNA is present to check it. This CDR3 has 14 residues. Germline CDR1 and CDR2: SQVTM and ANQGSEA. The CDR3 is CSVDKVLSYNEQFF.

This sequence joins TRBV7-9 and TRBJ2-5. CDR1 is SEHNR and CDR2 is FQNEAQ in the germline V gene (reference sequence). The CDR3 extends over 14 amino acids. The CDR3 here is CASSLKAVQETQYF.

The chain is built from TRBV19 and TRBJ2-1; TCRdb designates TRBD1, a call that cannot be tested without DNA. This CDR3 has 14 residues. CDR1 and CDR2 (germline): LNHDA, SQIVND (reference sequence). CDR3: CASSIGSRAFEQFF.

This rearrangement joins TRBV12-3 or TRBV12-4 to TRBJ2-7. CDR3 size: 14 residues. The CDR3 loop is CASSLVGTSGEQYF.

This sequence joins TRBV19 and TRBJ2-7. The germline CDR1 and CDR2 sequences are LNHDA and SQIVND (reference sequence). The CDR3 runs to 13 residues. The CDR3 here is CASSIELVSEQYF.

This rearrangement joins TRBV7-8 to TRBJ2-5; TCRdb reports TRBD1, a call that lacks DNA to check it against. Germline CDR1 is SGHVS and CDR2 is FQNEAQ. There are 13 residues in the CDR3. Here the CDR3 reads CASSLEGEKTQYF.

V and J are TRBV29-1 and TRBJ2-3. Germline V gene data show CDR1 as SQVTM and CDR2 as ANQGSEA. This CDR3 is 15 amino acids long. CDR3 sequence: CSVESRSVGTDTQYF.

The rearrangement links TRBV29-1 to TRBJ1-2. Germline values: CDR1 SQVTM, CDR2 ANQGSEA. CDR3 length: 11 amino acids. This CDR3 is CSVEIRYGYTF.

The chain has TRBV3-1 and TRBJ1-6. This CDR3 has 14 residues. Germline V gene lookup returns CDR1 LGHDT and CDR2 YNNKEL (reference sequence). The CDR3 sequence is CASSQVFYNSPLHF.

CDR3: CASSTGQLRTGELFF. The chain recombines TRBV28 with TRBJ2-2; TCRdb lists TRBD1, though no DNA is available to test this call. The germline gives CDR1 MDHEN, CDR2 SYDVKM. CDR3 length equals 15 residues.

V gene TRBV7-9 combines with J gene TRBJ2-1; the D call from TCRdb, TRBD2, cannot be confirmed without DNA. From germline, CDR1 is SEHNR and CDR2 FQNEAQ (reference sequence). This CDR3 is 16 amino acids long. The chain's CDR3 is CASSFGTSGGYNEQFF.

V is TRBV20-1 and J is TRBJ2-3; TCRdb designates TRBD1, a call that cannot be tested without DNA. This CDR3 comprises 15 residues. The germline V gene has CDR1 DFQATT and CDR2 SNEGSKA (reference sequence). The CDR3 region is CSAEPDRGPTDTQYF.

The chain couples TRBV2 to TRBJ2-7; TCRdb's D gene call, TRBD1, goes unchecked for lack of DNA. The CDR3 is made up of 15 amino acids. Germline lookup yields CDR1 SNHLY and CDR2 FYNNEI. CDR3 sequence: CASSEGSPAGYEQYF.

The rearrangement links TRBV7-9 to TRBJ2-1; TCRdb's D call, TRBD1, is unchecked because there is no DNA. The germline gives CDR1 SEHNR, CDR2 FQNEAQ (reference sequence). There are 13 residues in the CDR3. The CDR3 spells CASSQGGVREQFF. Full variable domain (missing parts from reference TRBV7-9 and TRBJ2-1): DTGVSQNPRHKITKRGQNVTFRCDPISEHNRLYWYRQTLGQGPEFLTYFQNEAQLEKSRLLSDRFSAERPKGSFSTLEIQRTEQGDSAMYLCASSQGGVREQFFGPGTRLTVL.

This chain connects TRBV20-1 to TRBJ2-1. The germline V gene has CDR1 DFQATT and CDR2 SNEGSKA (reference sequence). The CDR3 runs to 15 residues. Here the CDR3 reads CSARPLANSYNEQFF.

The chain recombines TRBV7-6 with TRBJ2-1; the D gene TCRdb calls, TRBD1, cannot be checked with no DNA. The germline gives CDR1 SGHVS, CDR2 FNYEAQ. This CDR3 comprises 14 residues. CDR3 amino acids: CASSLQGQEGEQFF.

The chain employs TRBV29-1 and TRBJ2-1; with no DNA, the TCRdb D assignment of TRBD2 cannot be verified. The germline gives CDR1 SQVTM, CDR2 ANQGSEA. This CDR3 contains 11 residues. CDR3 protein: CSALGLNEQFF.

The V gene is TRBV29-1, the J gene TRBJ1-2. The CDR3 is 12 amino acids. CDR1 is SQVTM, CDR2 ANQGSEA, per germline. This chain's CDR3 is CSVELTDYGYTF.

The chain employs TRBV29-1 and TRBJ2-7; checking the TCRdb D call of TRBD1 is not possible without DNA. This CDR3 has 13 residues. CDR1 SQVTM and CDR2 ANQGSEA come from the germline V gene. The CDR3 sequence: CSVSGGISYEQYF.

The J gene is TRBJ2-4, the V gene TRBV20-1; the TRBD2 assignment by TCRdb is unverifiable without DNA. CDR3 length equals 18 residues. Germline assignment: CDR1 DFQATT and CDR2 SNEGSKA (reference sequence). CDR3 region: CSARKDGGDFAVENIQYF.

This chain joins TRBV29-1 and TRBJ2-1; the D gene TCRdb calls, TRBD1, cannot be checked with no DNA. This CDR3 region has 14 residues. The germline V gene has CDR1 SQVTM and CDR2 ANQGSEA. The CDR3 loop is CSVQEDSGVHEQFF.

This chain connects TRBV7-2 to TRBJ2-7. Germline V CDR1 and CDR2: SGHTA, FQGNSA. The CDR3 runs to 18 residues. The CDR3 sequence is CASSLAADNTPSVFEQYF.

The chain is built from TRBV28 and TRBJ2-7; as DNA is missing, the TRBD2 call by TCRdb cannot be tested. The germline gives CDR1 MDHEN, CDR2 SYDVKM. The CDR3 runs to 14 residues. CDR3 sequence: CASSLSGSPYEQYF.